This entry is about one T cell receptor beta chain. These data belong to a study of shared T cell receptors in the human thymus. Clones were sequenced by immunoSEQ multiplex PCR, and TCRdb holds only the in-frame ones, with some missing. The data show hundreds of thousands of clones, with more than 75% seen just once and 0.0094% held by the top ten. The CDR3 consists of 19 residues. CDR1 and CDR2 from the germline V gene are PRHDT and FYEKMQ (reference sequence). Trimming cost V 5 bases and J 8 bases; bases outside gene matches: 22. This sample was also put to use in a study of human thymus T cells. This second study says: Thymic tissue was derived from resections collected during corrective heart surgery. Thymic as well as blood repertoires seemed to favor certain V and J genes unevenly. Related studies found that unrelated individuals share highly overlapping thymic repertoires.

The clonotype originates from a boy under three years old with a congenital heart defect. Specimen: thymocytes. V usage is TRBV13 and J usage is TRBJ1-4; 8 bases are shared with TRBD1. The CDR3 reads CASSPRTGKGYPIREKLFF. The CDR3 nucleotides are TGTGCCAGCAGCCCCCGGACAGGGAAGGGTTATCCGATCCGAGAAAAACTGTTTTTT.